This T cell receptor (beta chain) was retrieved from a study of blood T cell repertoires in COVID-19. The method was immunoSEQ multiplex PCR; TCRdb's version includes in-frame clones alone and lacks a portion of them. The sample has about 200,000 clones, 80% seen once. Trimming cost V 6 bases and J 3 bases, with 14 bases left between them. The CDR3 has 15 amino acids. The germline V gene encodes CDR1 MNHEY and CDR2 SVGEGT. Material for sequencing was peripheral blood. This chain links TRBV6-2 or TRBV6-3 with TRBJ2-2; possibly TRBD2 for D (6 bases). This TCR came from a human donor in a cohort sampled during active COVID-19. The CDR3 DNA follows: TGTGCCAGCAGCCCTCTAGCGTTTGACACCGGGGAGCTGTTTTTT. Its protein is CASSPLAFDTGELFF.